This T cell receptor (beta chain) was sequenced during a study of post-analysis software for immune sequencing data. Overall study results and limits: In patients, about 5 TRBV segments were more frequent than in controls, with TRBV5-6, TRBV5-1 and TRBV20-1 among them.

Germline lookup yields CDR1 SGHVS and CDR2 FQNEAQ. V lost 6 bases to trimming and J lost 10 bases, with 28 bases between them. The CDR3 has 16 residues. This clonotype was seen once. Its matching antigen is unknown. A read error is possible here, since a much larger clone lies one base away. cDNA libraries of TCR beta carried unique molecular identifiers. Using its own MiXCR run on the PCR reads, TCRdb lists one record per CDR3 protein. The sample records around 200,000 distinct CDR3 sequences, 25% to 35% being singletons. Sequencing used blood. The clonotype comes from a girl aged 2 to 17 with multiple sclerosis. The chain joins TRBV7-8 to TRBJ2-7; no definite D call. In DNA form, the CDR3 reads TGTGCCAGCAGACTCAACAGAGCCACTATCCAAGAGGCCCAGTACTTC. Translating it yields CASRLNRATIQEAQYF.